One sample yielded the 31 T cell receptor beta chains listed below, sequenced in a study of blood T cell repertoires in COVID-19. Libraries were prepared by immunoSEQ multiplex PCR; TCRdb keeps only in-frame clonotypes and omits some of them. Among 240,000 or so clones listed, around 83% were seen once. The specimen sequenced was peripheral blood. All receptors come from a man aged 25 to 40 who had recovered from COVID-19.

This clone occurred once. CDR3 in amino acids: CASSLALAAGELFF. CDR3 in DNA: TGCGCCAGCAGCTTGGCCTTAGCGGCTGGGGAGCTGTTTTTT. This sequence joins TRBV5-1 and TRBJ2-2, with a tentative D call TRBD2 (6 bases). With 0 bases removed from V and 8 bases from J, the gap between germline ends came to 11 bases. The germline CDR1 and CDR2 sequences are SGHRS and YFSETQ. CDR3 length: 14 amino acids. Based on the CDR3 plus reference TRBV5-1 and TRBJ2-2, the full variable domain is KAGVTQTPRYLIKTRGQQVTLSCSPISGHRSVSWYQQTPGQGLQFLFEYFSETQRNKGNFPGRFSGRQFSNSRSEMNVSTLELGDSALYLCASSLALAAGELFFGEGSRLTVL.

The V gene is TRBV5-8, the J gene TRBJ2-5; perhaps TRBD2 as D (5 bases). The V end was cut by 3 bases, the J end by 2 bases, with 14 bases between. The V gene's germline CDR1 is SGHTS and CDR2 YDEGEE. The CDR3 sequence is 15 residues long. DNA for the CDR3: TGTGCCAGCAGCTGGAGAGGGCAGAAACAAGAGACCCAGTACTTC. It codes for CASSWRGQKQETQYF. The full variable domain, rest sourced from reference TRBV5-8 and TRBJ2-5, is EAGVTQSPTHLIKTRGQQATLRCSPISGHTSVYWYQQALGLGLQFLLWYDEGEERNRGNFPPRFSGRQFPNYSSELNVNALELEDSALYLCASSWRGQKQETQYFGPGTRLLVL.

The CDR3 region is CASSQDGGLAGRREQFF. The DNA for the CDR3 is TGCGCCAGCAGCCAAGACGGGGGACTAGCGGGTCGCCGGGAGCAGTTCTTC. The rearrangement uses TRBV4-1 and TRBJ2-1; TRBD2 matches at 12 bases. The CDR3 consists of 17 residues. Germline CDR1 is MGHRA and CDR2 is YSYEKL. V lost 0 bases and J lost 10; bases outside the gene matches: 10.

CDR3 loop: CASSQQRRRGGDGGYTF. The CDR3 region has the DNA TGTGCCAGCAGCCAACAACGGAGGAGAGGGGGCGATGGTGGCTACACCTTC. J is TRBJ1-2 and V is TRBV3-1 (or the pseudogene TRBV3-2); 7 bases line up with TRBD1. This CDR3 is 17 amino acids long. Germline V gene lookup returns CDR1 LGHDT and CDR2 YNNKEL (reference sequence). Trimming cost V 2 bases and J 7 bases; bases outside gene matches: 16.

The CDR3: CASSQVPRQGTYNSPLHF. The CDR3 coding sequence is TGCGCCAGCAGCCAAGTTCCCAGGCAGGGTACTTATAATTCACCCCTCCACTTT. This sequence joins TRBV4-1 and TRBJ1-6, with D possibly being TRBD1 (5 bases). The CDR3 is made up of 18 amino acids. CDR1 is MGHRA, CDR2 YSYEKL, per germline. The germline V and J ends were trimmed by 1 base and 4 bases, with 17 bases remaining between them.

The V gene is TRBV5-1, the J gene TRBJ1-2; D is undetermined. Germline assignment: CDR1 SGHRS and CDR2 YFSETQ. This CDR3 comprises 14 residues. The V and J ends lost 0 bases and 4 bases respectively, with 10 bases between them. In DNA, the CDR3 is TGCGCCAGCAGCTTGGGCGGGGAGGGCTATGGCTACACCTTC. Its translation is CASSLGGEGYGYTF.

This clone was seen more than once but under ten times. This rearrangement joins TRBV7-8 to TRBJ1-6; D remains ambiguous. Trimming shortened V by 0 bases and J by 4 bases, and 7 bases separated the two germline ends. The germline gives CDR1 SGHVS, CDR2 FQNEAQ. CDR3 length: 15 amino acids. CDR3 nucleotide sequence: TGTGCCAGCAGCTTAGCTGGCGGATATAATTCACCCCTCCACTTT. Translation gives CASSLAGGYNSPLHF.

In nucleotides, the CDR3 is TGCGCCAGCAGCGACCCAGAGGCGGGTAGCTCCTACAATGAGCAGTTCTTC. Encoded protein: CASSDPEAGSSYNEQFF. This chain connects TRBV5-1 to TRBJ2-1; D is possibly TRBD2 (5 bases). This CDR3 has 17 amino acids. CDR1 and CDR2 (germline): SGHRS, YFSETQ. Trimming removed 4 bases from V and 0 bases from J, with 17 bases in between.

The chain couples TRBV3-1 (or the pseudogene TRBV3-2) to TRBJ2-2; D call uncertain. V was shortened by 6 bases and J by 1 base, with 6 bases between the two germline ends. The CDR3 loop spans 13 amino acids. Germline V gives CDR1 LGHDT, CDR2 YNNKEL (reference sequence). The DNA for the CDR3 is TGTGCCAGCAGTTACATGAACACCGGGGAGCTGTTTTTT. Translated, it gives CASSYMNTGELFF.

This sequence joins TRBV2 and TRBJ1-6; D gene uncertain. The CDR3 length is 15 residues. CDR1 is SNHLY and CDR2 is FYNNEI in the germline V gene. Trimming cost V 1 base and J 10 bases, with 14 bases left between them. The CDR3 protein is CASSEGTPSYSPLHF. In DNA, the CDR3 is TGTGCCAGCAGTGAAGGGACTCCTTCGTACTCACCCCTCCACTTT. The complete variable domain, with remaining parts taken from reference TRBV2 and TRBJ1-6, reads EPEVTQTPSHQVTQMGQEVILRCVPISNHLYFYWYRQILGQKVEFLVSFYNNEISEKSEIFDDQFSVERPDGSNFTLKIRSTKLEDSAMYFCASSEGTPSYSPLHFGNGTRLTVT.

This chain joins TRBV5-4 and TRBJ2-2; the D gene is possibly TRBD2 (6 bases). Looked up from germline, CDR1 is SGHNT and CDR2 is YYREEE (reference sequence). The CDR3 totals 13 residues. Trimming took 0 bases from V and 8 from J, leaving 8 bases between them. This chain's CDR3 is CASSLGGRGELFF. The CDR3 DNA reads TGTGCCAGCAGCTTGGGAGGGAGGGGGGAGCTGTTTTTT.

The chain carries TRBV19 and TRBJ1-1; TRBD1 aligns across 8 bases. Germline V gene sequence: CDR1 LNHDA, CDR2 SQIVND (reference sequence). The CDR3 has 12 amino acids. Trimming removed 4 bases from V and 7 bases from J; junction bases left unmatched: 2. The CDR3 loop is CASSKDRGEAFF. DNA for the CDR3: TGTGCCAGTAGTAAAGACAGGGGTGAAGCTTTCTTT. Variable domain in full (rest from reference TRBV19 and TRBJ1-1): DGGITQSPKYLFRKEGQNVTLSCEQNLNHDAMYWYRQDPGQGLRLIYYSQIVNDFQKGDIAEGYSVSREKKESFPLTVTSAQKNPTAFYLCASSKDRGEAFFGQGTRLTVV.

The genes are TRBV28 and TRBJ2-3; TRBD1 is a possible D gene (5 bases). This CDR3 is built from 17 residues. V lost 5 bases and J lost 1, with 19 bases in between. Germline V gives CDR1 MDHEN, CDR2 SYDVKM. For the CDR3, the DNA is TGTGCCAGCAGTCCCTTTAGGACACCCCTCCGCACAGATACGCAGTATTTT. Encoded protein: CASSPFRTPLRTDTQYF.

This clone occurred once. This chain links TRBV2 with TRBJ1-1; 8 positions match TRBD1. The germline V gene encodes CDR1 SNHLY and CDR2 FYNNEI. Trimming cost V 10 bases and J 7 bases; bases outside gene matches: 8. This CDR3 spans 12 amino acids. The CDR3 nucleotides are TGTGCCAACCCGACAGGGGTTGGTGAAGCTTTCTTT. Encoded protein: CANPTGVGEAFF.

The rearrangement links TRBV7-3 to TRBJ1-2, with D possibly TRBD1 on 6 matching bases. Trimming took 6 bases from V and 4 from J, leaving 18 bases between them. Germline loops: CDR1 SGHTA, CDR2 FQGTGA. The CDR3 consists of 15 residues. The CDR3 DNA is TGTGCCAGCAGTCCAGATTCCAGGGGCTTCTATGGCTACACCTTC. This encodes CASSPDSRGFYGYTF. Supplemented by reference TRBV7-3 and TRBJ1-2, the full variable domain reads GAGVSQTPSNKVTEKGKYVELRCDPISGHTALYWYRQSLGQGPEFLIYFQGTGAADDSGLPNDRFFAVRPEGSVSTLKIQRTERGDSAVYLCASSPDSRGFYGYTFGSGTRLTVV.

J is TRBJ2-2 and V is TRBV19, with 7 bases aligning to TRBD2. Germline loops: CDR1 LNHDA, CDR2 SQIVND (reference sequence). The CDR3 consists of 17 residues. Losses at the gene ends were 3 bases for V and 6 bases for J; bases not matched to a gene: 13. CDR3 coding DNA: TGTGCCAGTAGTATTGGTGCGGGAGATCGTCGGTCCGGGGAGCTGTTTTTT. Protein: CASSIGAGDRRSGELFF. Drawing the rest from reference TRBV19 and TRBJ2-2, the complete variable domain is DGGITQSPKYLFRKEGQNVTLSCEQNLNHDAMYWYRQDPGQGLRLIYYSQIVNDFQKGDIAEGYSVSREKKESFPLTVTSAQKNPTAFYLCASSIGAGDRRSGELFFGEGSRLTVL.

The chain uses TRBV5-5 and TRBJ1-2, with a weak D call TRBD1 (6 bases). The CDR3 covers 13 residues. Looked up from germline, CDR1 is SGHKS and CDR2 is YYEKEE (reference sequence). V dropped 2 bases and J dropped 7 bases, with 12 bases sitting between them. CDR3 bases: TGTGCCAGCAGCTTTTCTGGGGGCAGTGGCTACACCTTC. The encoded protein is CASSFSGGSGYTF.

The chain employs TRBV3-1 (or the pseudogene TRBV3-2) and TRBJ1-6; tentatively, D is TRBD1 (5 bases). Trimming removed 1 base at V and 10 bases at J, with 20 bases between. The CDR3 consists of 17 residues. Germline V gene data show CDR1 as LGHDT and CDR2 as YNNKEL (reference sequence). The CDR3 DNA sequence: TGTGCCAGCAGCCAAGGGCAAGCGGAACTCCGGGGGTCACCCCTCCACTTT. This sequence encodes CASSQGQAELRGSPLHF.

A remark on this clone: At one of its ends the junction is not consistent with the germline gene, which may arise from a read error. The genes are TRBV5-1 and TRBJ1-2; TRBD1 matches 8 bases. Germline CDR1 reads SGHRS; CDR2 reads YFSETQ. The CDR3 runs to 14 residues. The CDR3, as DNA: TGCGCCAGCAGCCCTGACAGGGGCTGGTATGGCCACACCTTC. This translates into CASSPDRGWYGHTF.

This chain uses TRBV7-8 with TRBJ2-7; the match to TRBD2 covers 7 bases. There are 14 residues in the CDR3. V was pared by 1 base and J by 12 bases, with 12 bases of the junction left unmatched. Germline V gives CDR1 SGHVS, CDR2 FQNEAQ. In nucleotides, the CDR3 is TGTGCCAGCAGCTTAGGGGTAGCGGGCCAAACACCGTACGTC. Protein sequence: CASSLGVAGQTPYV.

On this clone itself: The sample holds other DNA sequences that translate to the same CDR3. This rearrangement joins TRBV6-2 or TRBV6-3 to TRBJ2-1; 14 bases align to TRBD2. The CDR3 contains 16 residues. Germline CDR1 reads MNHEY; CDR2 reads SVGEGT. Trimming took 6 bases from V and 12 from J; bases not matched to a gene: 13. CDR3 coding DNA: TGTGCCAGCAGCGACACGGGACTAGCGGGGGCTCGGGGGCAGTTCTTC. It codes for CASSDTGLAGARGQFF.

The CDR3 nucleotides read TGTGCCAGCAGCTTAAGGTGGGACAGAGTACTAAGCTCCTACAATGAGCAGTTCTTC. This gives the protein CASSLRWDRVLSSYNEQFF. This rearrangement joins TRBV11-2 to TRBJ2-1; TRBD1 aligns across 7 bases. The germline V gene encodes CDR1 SGHAT and CDR2 FQNNGV. V shed 2 bases and J 0 bases; nucleotides not matched to a gene: 13. This CDR3 is built from 19 residues.

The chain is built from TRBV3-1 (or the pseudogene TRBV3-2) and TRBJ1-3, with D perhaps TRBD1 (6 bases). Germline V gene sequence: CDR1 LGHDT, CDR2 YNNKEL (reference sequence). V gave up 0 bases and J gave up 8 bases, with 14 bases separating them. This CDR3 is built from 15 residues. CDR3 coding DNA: TGTGCCAGCAGCCAAGATGTACAGGGTAGGGACACCATATATTTT. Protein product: CASSQDVQGRDTIYF.

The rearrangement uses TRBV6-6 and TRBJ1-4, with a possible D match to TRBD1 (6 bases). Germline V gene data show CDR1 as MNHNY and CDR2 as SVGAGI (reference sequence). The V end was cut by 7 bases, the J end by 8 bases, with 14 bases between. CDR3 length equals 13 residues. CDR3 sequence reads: CASTLGGVEKLFF. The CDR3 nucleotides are TGTGCCAGCACCCTTGGGGGCGTAGAAAAACTGTTTTTT.

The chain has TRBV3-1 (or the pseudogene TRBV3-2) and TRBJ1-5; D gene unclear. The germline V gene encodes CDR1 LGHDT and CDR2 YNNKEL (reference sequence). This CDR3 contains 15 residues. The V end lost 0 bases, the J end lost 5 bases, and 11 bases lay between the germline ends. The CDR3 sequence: CASSQDGGSDQPQHF. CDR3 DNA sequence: TGTGCCAGCAGCCAAGACGGAGGGTCGGATCAGCCCCAGCATTTT.

CDR3 sequence reads: CASSLPGLAGRNEQFF. The CDR3, as DNA: TGTGCCAGCTCGTTGCCGGGACTAGCGGGGAGGAATGAGCAGTTCTTC. V usage is TRBV18 and J usage is TRBJ2-1; 13 bases are shared with TRBD2. With 6 bases clipped from V and 7 bases from J, the junction kept 9 bases outside the gene matches. The CDR3 has 16 residues. Looked up from germline, CDR1 is KGHSH and CDR2 is LQKENI.

CDR3 sequence: CASSLVGQHFYGYTF. In DNA, the CDR3 is TGTGCCAGCAGCTTGGTCGGACAGCATTTCTATGGCTACACCTTC. The V gene is TRBV5-4, the J gene TRBJ1-2; maybe TRBD1 (6 bases). The germline CDR1 and CDR2 sequences are SGHNT and YYREEE (reference sequence). V lost 0 bases and J lost 4, with 13 bases in between. The CDR3 contains 15 residues.

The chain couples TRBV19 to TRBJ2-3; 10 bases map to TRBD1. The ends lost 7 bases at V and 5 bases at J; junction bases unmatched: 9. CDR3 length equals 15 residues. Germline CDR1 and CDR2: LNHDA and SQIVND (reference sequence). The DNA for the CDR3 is TGTGCCAGTAAAGTCGGGACAGGGGTAGAAGATACGCAGTATTTT. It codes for CASKVGTGVEDTQYF.

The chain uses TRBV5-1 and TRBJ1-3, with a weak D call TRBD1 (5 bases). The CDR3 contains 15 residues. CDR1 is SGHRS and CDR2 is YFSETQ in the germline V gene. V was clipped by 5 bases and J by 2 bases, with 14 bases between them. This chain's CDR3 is CASSWGGAAGNTIYF. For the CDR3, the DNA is TGCGCCAGCAGTTGGGGGGGTGCAGCTGGAAACACCATATATTTT.

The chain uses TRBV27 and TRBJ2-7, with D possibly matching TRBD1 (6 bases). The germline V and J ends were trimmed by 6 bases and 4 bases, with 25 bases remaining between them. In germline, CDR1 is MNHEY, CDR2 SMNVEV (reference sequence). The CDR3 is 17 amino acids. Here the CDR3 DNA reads TGTGCCAGCAGGGCTATAACTCCCAGGGGCCCAAGGTACGAGCAGTACTTC. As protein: CASRAITPRGPRYEQYF.

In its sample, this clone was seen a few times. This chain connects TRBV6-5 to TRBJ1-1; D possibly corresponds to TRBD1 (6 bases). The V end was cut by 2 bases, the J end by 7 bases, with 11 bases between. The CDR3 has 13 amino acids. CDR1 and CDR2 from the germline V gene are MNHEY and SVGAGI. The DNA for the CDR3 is TGTGCCAGCAGTTACGGGGGCCGAGGTGAAGCTTTCTTT. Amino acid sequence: CASSYGGRGEAFF.